What follows describes a single T cell receptor beta chain. Its cognate antigen is unknown. The source of the sample is a study of cytomegalovirus exposure and HLA in healthy donors. A multiplex PCR was run with 60 Vbeta primers and 13 Jbeta primers. The protocol was immunoSEQ multiplex PCR, while the TCRdb copy is restricted to in-frame clones and leaves out a portion. The table has about 110,000 clones, around 84% seen once. Broader study findings: Specificity for CMV antigens was confirmed in vitro for a few of the CMV-associated chains.

The origin of this receptor is a man in his thirties or forties in good health and CMV-seropositive. Specimen: PBMCs.

CDR3 DNA sequence: TGTGCCAGCAGTTCGTTGGGGGCGCAGGAAAAACTGTTTTTT. Translated, it gives CASSSLGAQEKLFF. The chain combines TRBV28 with TRBJ1-4; tentatively, D is TRBD1 (6 bases). Germline V CDR1 and CDR2: MDHEN, SYDVKM. Trimming took off 4 bases at V and 8 bases at J, with 14 bases between the two ends. The CDR3 has 14 amino acids.